This TCR beta chain is from a study of T cells in Graves' hyperthyroidism and ophthalmopathy. A patient was excluded if there was uncontrolled infection, other autoimmune disease, pregnancy or lactation. Approximately 10 ml of fresh peripheral blood supplied the PBMCs. Amplification targeted TCR beta CDR3 regions from RNA transcripts. HTBI primers drove first-round RT-PCR of the TCR CDR3. Each CDR3 protein is one row after TCRdb ran MiXCR on the multiplex PCR reads. There are around 250,000 distinct CDR3 sequences in the sample; almost 25% occur only once, and roughly a third lies in the top ten. This CDR3 has 16 residues. Germline CDR1 and CDR2: MNHNS and SASEGT. Between the trimmed V and J ends, which lost 4 bases and 4 bases, there was a span of 19 bases.

The sequencing input was blood. The sequence came from a woman aged 40 to 49 with Graves' ophthalmopathy. J is TRBJ1-1 and V is TRBV6-1; tentative D call: TRBD1 (5 bases). CDR3 amino acids: CASSGSVGQRGTEAFF. The CDR3 DNA is TGTGCCAGCAGTGGATCTGTCGGCCAGAGGGGCACTGAAGCTTTCTTT.